The next 4 T cell receptor beta chains were all read from a single sample in a study of graft-versus-host responses after intestinal transplantation. Only in-frame clones appear in the TCRdb table, and some are missing; sequencing was by immunoSEQ multiplex PCR. The repertoire includes over 75,000 clones, about 89% of them detected once, and roughly 0.35% sits in the top ten. For these TCRs, the target antigens are not known. Sequenced material: unstimulated CD4+ T cells sorted from spleen or lymph node cells, taken before intestinal transplant. The receptors originated from a human donor who received an intestinal transplant.

The V call is TRBV2, the J call TRBJ1-2; 8 nucleotides align to TRBD1. The germline V gene encodes CDR1 SNHLY and CDR2 FYNNEI. The CDR3 length is 18 residues. V lost 7 bases and J lost 8; bases outside the gene matches: 24. CDR3 sequence: CASTGLRTGRALLGGYTF. The CDR3 DNA reads TGTGCCAGCACTGGATTACGGACAGGGAGAGCACTCCTAGGGGGCTACACCTTC.

The J gene is TRBJ2-7, the V gene TRBV5-4; possibly TRBD1 for D (5 bases). The CDR3 spans 16 residues. V was shortened by 0 bases and J by 6 bases, with 19 bases between the two germline ends. Per germline, CDR1 SGHNT and CDR2 YYREEE (reference sequence). The CDR3 spells CASSLDGHRVSGEQYF. Written as DNA, the CDR3 is TGTGCCAGCAGCTTGGATGGACACCGGGTCTCGGGCGAGCAGTACTTC.

CDR3 protein: CATGGLDEQYF. The CDR3 DNA follows: TGTGCCACCGGGGGGCTAGACGAGCAGTACTTC. The gene calls are TRBV10-3 and TRBJ2-7, with D possibly matching TRBD2 (7 bases). The V and J ends lost 10 bases and 5 bases respectively, with 12 bases between them. This CDR3 has 11 residues. Germline values: CDR1 ENHRY, CDR2 SYGVKD.

The chain couples TRBV11-2 to TRBJ2-5; possibly TRBD1 for D (6 bases). The CDR3 is made up of 13 amino acids. Germline assignment: CDR1 SGHAT and CDR2 FQNNGV. Trimming took off 7 bases at V and 1 base at J, with 10 bases between the two ends. The CDR3 DNA is TGTGCCAGCACCAGGGGACCCCAAGAGACCCAGTACTTC. Encoded protein: CASTRGPQETQYF.